This T cell receptor beta chain was captured by sequencing in a study of T cell changes during pregnancy in multiple sclerosis. The V gene end was trimmed by 4 bases and the J gene end by 4 bases; junction bases not matched to a gene: 4. CDR3 length: 13 residues. Germline assignment: CDR1 SGHNT and CDR2 YYREEE (reference sequence). The data were produced by immunoSEQ multiplex PCR, yet TCRdb's version contains in-frame clones alone and is incomplete. The sample contains approximately 40,000 clones, 88% of which appear only once. This clonotype originated in a female donor with multiple sclerosis, enrolled in a pregnancy study. Material: CD4+ T cells from peripheral blood mononuclear cells, obtained in the second trimester of pregnancy. The V gene is TRBV5-4, the J gene TRBJ2-5; 7 bases line up with TRBD2. CDR3 DNA sequence: TGTGCCAGCAGCACGGCGGGGGTAGAGACCCAGTACTTC. This gives the protein CASSTAGVETQYF.